This T cell receptor beta chain was documented in a study of blood T cell repertoires in COVID-19. Produced via immunoSEQ multiplex PCR; TCRdb's table is partial and in-frame only. The sample records 9,500 to 15,000 clones, about three quarters being singletons. The CDR3 extends over 17 amino acids. Germline V lookup: CDR1 SGHAT, CDR2 FQNNGV. J gave up 6 bases and V 1 base, and 12 bases lay outside the gene matches. The V call is TRBV11-2, the J call TRBJ2-7; 10 nucleotides match TRBD1. The sample was peripheral blood. The receptor was derived from a human donor in a cohort sampled during active COVID-19. The CDR3 DNA sequence: TGTGCCAGCAGCTTAGGGCCCCCGGGACAGGGGTTGGGCGAGCAGTACTTC. Translation: CASSLGPPGQGLGEQYF.